Listed below are T cell receptor beta chains from one sample, sequenced in a study of T cell responses to AZD1222 COVID-19 vaccine. TCRdb keeps only in-frame clones here, not all; method: immunoSEQ multiplex PCR. The sample includes under 140,000 clones, nearly 90% of them seen just once. The material sequenced was peripheral blood, taken on day 0 of AZD1222 vaccination. All receptors derive from an adult in good health. The CDR3 runs from the conserved cysteine through the conserved F or W. The D gene is left open where the match is weak. A clone size is listed for some rows: how often the clone was seen (once, few, many), or a class if it is expanded.

>TRBV18|TRBD1|TRBJ1-1|once
CASSPLGQGSPNTEAFF
TGTGCCAGCTCACCACTTGGACAGGGCTCACCGAACACTGAAGCTTTCTTT
>TRBV4-1|-|TRBJ1-5|-
CASSQGRGNQPQHF
TGCGCCAGCAGCCAAGGCAGGGGAAATCAGCCCCAGCATTTT
>TRBV27|TRBD1|TRBJ1-5|few
CASSFRIRGDQPQHF
TGTGCCAGCAGTTTCCGGATCAGGGGGGATCAGCCCCAGCATTTT
>TRBV5-1|TRBD2|TRBJ2-5|-
CASSLVAGYQETQYF
TGCGCCAGCAGCTTGGTAGCGGGGTACCAAGAGACCCAGTACTTC
>TRBV11-2|TRBD1|TRBJ1-3|-
CASSRDRAGNTIYF
TGTGCCAGCAGCCGCGACAGGGCTGGAAACACCATATATTTT
>TRBV24-1|-|TRBJ1-4|-
CATSDSTGMFREKLFF
TGTGCCACCAGTGATTCAACAGGGATGTTTCGAGAAAAACTGTTTTTT
>TRBV30|-|TRBJ2-5|-
CAWSARDFRGAQYF
TGTGCCTGGAGCGCTCGGGACTTTCGAGGTGCCCAGTACTTC
>TRBV7-3|-|TRBJ2-1|-
CASSPSPSRNPYNEQFF
TGTGCCAGCAGCCCTAGTCCTAGCAGGAACCCTTACAATGAGCAGTTCTTC
>TRBV10-3|-|TRBJ1-1|-
CAISVVGGSTRGAAEAFF
TGTGCCATCAGTGTTGTTGGCGGATCTACCAGGGGAGCGGCTGAAGCTTTCTTT
>TRBV11-1|-|TRBJ1-1|-
CASSLDPGQGRTEAFF
TGTGCCAGCAGCTTAGACCCGGGGCAGGGGAGGACTGAAGCTTTCTTT
>TRBV12-3/TRBV12-4|-|TRBJ1-1|-
CASRNTEAFF
TGTGCCAGCAGGAACACTGAAGCTTTCTTT
>TRBV2|-|TRBJ1-4|few
CASSERTHREKLFF
TGTGCCAGCAGTGAAAGGACTCACCGCGAAAAACTGTTTTTT
>TRBV19|-|TRBJ1-1|-
CASSQGSRTEAFF
TGTGCCAGTAGTCAGGGATCCCGAACTGAAGCTTTCTTT
>TRBV15|TRBD1|TRBJ2-1|-
CATSRPGWTGDNNEQFF
TGTGCCACCAGCAGGCCCGGGTGGACAGGGGATAACAATGAGCAGTTCTTC
>TRBV5-1|-|TRBJ2-1|few
CASSSSGTRRNEQFF
TGCGCCAGCAGCTCCTCCGGGACAAGACGCAATGAGCAGTTCTTC
>TRBV3-1/TRBV3-2|-|TRBJ1-1|-
CASSQRGLMNTEAFF
TGTGCCAGCAGCCAGCGGGGTCTCATGAACACTGAAGCTTTCTTT
>TRBV6-5|-|TRBJ2-3|-
CASIVSGTDTQYF
TGTGCCAGCATCGTGAGCGGCACAGATACGCAGTATTTT
>TRBV6-5|TRBD2|TRBJ2-3|few
CASSLGLAGTDTQYF
TGTGCCAGCAGCCTCGGACTAGCGGGGACAGATACGCAGTATTTT
>TRBV28|-|TRBJ1-2|-
CASLDVDGLGGYTF
TGTGCCAGCTTAGACGTGGACGGCCTCGGAGGCTACACCTTC
>TRBV11-3|-|TRBJ2-5|-
CASSSPRAAKETQYF
TGTGCCAGCAGCTCCCCTCGAGCAGCTAAAGAGACCCAGTACTTC
>TRBV18|-|TRBJ1-3|-
CASSRQGSSSGNTIYF
TGTGCCAGCTCACGTCAGGGCTCGAGCTCTGGAAACACCATATATTTT
>TRBV7-2|TRBD1|TRBJ1-2|once
CASSFTGTGASYGYTF
TGTGCCAGCAGCTTCACCGGGACAGGGGCATCCTATGGCTACACCTTC
>TRBV11-2|-|TRBJ1-1|-
CASRINMNTEAFF
TGTGCCAGCAGGATCAACATGAACACTGAAGCTTTCTTT
>TRBV27|-|TRBJ2-3|-
CASSHHSTDTQYF
TGTGCCAGCAGTCATCATAGCACAGATACGCAGTATTTT
>TRBV28|TRBD2|TRBJ2-2|-
CASSIGTSRAGELFF
TGTGCCAGCAGTATCGGGACTAGCAGGGCCGGGGAGCTGTTTTTT
>TRBV7-8|TRBD2|TRBJ2-5|-
CASSLGGAGGWQETQYF
TGTGCCAGCAGCTTAGGCGGAGCGGGAGGGTGGCAAGAGACCCAGTACTTC
>TRBV10-2|-|TRBJ2-2|-
CATDDRNRGDTGELFF
TGCGCCACCGATGACCGGAACCGAGGGGACACCGGGGAGCTGTTTTTT
>TRBV6-4|TRBD2|TRBJ2-2|-
CASSELAGGNTGELFF
TGTGCCAGCAGTGAACTAGCGGGGGGGAACACCGGGGAGCTGTTTTTT
>TRBV18|TRBD1|TRBJ1-2|-
CASSKAETGDVGYTF
TGTGCCAGCTCAAAGGCCGAGACAGGGGACGTTGGCTACACCTTC
>TRBV15|-|TRBJ2-2|-
CATSRVTTGELFF
TGTGCCACCAGCAGAGTAACCACCGGGGAGCTGTTTTTT
>TRBV18|-|TRBJ1-3|-
CASSVGTPRSSGNTIYF
TGTGCCAGCTCAGTCGGGACACCTAGGAGCTCTGGAAACACCATATATTTT
>TRBV19|-|TRBJ1-1|-
CASSRQGRIGNTEAFF
TGTGCCAGTAGTAGGCAGGGAAGGATAGGGAACACTGAAGCTTTCTTT
>TRBV28|-|TRBJ2-5|-
CASSLLGPMYQETQYF
TGTGCCAGCAGTTTGTTAGGTCCGATGTACCAAGAGACCCAGTACTTC
>TRBV7-3|-|TRBJ2-3|-
CASSLTGGHLLGTDTQYF
TGTGCCAGCAGCTTAACTGGGGGACACCTGTTAGGGACAGATACGCAGTATTTT
>TRBV4-3|TRBD1|TRBJ1-2|-
CASSQVGQGMYGYTF
TGCGCCAGCAGCCAAGTGGGACAGGGCATGTATGGCTACACCTTC
>TRBV10-2|-|TRBJ1-2|-
CASSENVSPPGYTF
TGCGCCAGCAGTGAGAATGTCTCCCCGCCTGGCTACACCTTC
>TRBV7-2|-|TRBJ1-2|-
CASSPDRQVYGYTF
TGTGCCAGCAGCCCAGACAGGCAGGTCTATGGCTACACCTTC
>TRBV5-6|-|TRBJ2-3|-
CASSLGNTQYF
TGTGCCAGCAGTTTGGGAAATACGCAGTATTTT
>TRBV21-1|-|TRBJ1-2|few
CASSKVGRHYGYTF
TGTGCCAGCAGCAAAGTGGGACGGCACTATGGCTACACCTTC
>TRBV28|TRBD2|TRBJ2-1|-
CASSSSGPYNEQFF
TGTGCCAGCAGTTCTAGCGGTCCCTACAATGAGCAGTTCTTC
>TRBV28|-|TRBJ1-2|-
CASSLEGVRDYGYTF
TGTGCCAGCAGTTTGGAGGGAGTGAGGGACTATGGCTACACCTTC